The clone carrying this T cell receptor beta chain occurred a few times. What it recognizes is unknown. These data come from a study of shared clonotypes between healthy human individuals. In the study overall: A donor's plate count was three for CD4 naive and three for CD4 memory; CD8 naive had two and CD8 memory one.

Study observations and caveats: Researchers found naive subsets generally carried larger estimated richness than memory subsets. Donor scarcity curtailed the genetic and exposure-history diversity represented herein.

Every subset had its genomic DNA shared out evenly among several immunoSEQ plates. Method: immunoSEQ multiplex PCR; TCRdb's copy keeps in-frame clones and lacks some. The table shows under 1,100,000 clones, with under 80% occurring only once. The receptor comes from a man younger than 30 in good health. The sample comprised memory CD4+ T cells sorted from blood. This sample's subset: CD45RA-negative fraction.

CDR3 loop: CAISESTQGGNQPQHF. The CDR3 bases are TGTGCCATCAGTGAGTCGACACAGGGGGGCAATCAGCCCCAGCATTTT. This sequence joins TRBV10-3 and TRBJ1-5, with 8 bases aligning to TRBD1. V trimming: 0 bases; J trimming: 2 bases; junction bases outside the gene matches: 3. Looked up from germline, CDR1 is ENHRY and CDR2 is SYGVKD. This CDR3 region has 16 residues.